This record covers a single T cell receptor (beta chain). Assay used: immunoSEQ multiplex PCR; TCRdb lists only in-frame clones, some missing. Counted here are around 300,000 clones, over 70% occurring once; the ten biggest clones make up about 4.7%. The CDR3 is made up of 16 amino acids. Trimming at V came to 3 bases and at J to 7 bases, leaving 9 bases not matched to a gene. The germline V gene encodes CDR1 MGHRA and CDR2 YSYEKL. This sample is part of a study of blood T cell repertoires in COVID-19. Cohort assignment relied on participant-reported clinical history. The source is a man aged 25 to 40 who had recovered from COVID-19. Specimen: PBMCs or T cells enriched from blood (not recorded which). The chain uses TRBV4-1 and TRBJ1-2; the match to TRBD1 covers 12 bases. The CDR3 sequence is CASSQDSGQGAGGYTF. CDR3 nucleotides: TGCGCCAGCAGCCAGGACTCGGGACAGGGGGCAGGTGGCTACACCTTC.